This T cell receptor beta chain was retrieved from a study of blood T cell repertoires in COVID-19. Enrollees, roughly 18 to 89 years old, lived in 24 US areas. For recovered donors of Cohort 3, there were two negative PCRs, clearance, or symptom resolution. Authors' data handling: Amplification with reference gene primers provided the estimates of nucleated cell counts. TCRdb's copy holds only in-frame clones and misses some; the assay was immunoSEQ multiplex PCR. V and J calls and clone size are those listed in that table; D and trimming were worked out from the DNA. The sample yields nearly 200,000 clones, roughly four fifths seen once. This CDR3 has 16 amino acids. In germline, CDR1 is MDHEN, CDR2 SYDVKM. The ends were cut back, 2 bases at V and 0 bases at J, with 11 bases in the middle.

The V and J genes are TRBV28 and TRBJ1-3, with D hard to call. The clonotype originates from a middle-aged man who had recovered from COVID-19. The sample consisted of PBMCs or T cells enriched from blood (not recorded which). CDR3 residues: CASSLPPGVSGNTIYF. As DNA, the CDR3 is TGTGCCAGCAGTTTACCCCCCGGGGTCTCTGGAAACACCATATATTTT.